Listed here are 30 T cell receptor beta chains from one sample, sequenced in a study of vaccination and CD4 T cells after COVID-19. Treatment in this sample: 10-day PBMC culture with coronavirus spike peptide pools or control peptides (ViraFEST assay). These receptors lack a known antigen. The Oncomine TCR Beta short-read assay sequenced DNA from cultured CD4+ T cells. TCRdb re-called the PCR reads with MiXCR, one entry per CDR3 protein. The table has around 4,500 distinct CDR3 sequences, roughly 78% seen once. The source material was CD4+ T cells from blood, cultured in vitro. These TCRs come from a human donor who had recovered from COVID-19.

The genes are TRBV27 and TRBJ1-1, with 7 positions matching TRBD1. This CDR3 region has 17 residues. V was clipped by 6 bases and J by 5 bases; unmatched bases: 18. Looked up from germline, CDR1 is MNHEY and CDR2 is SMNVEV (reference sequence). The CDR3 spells CASRRGPGGHPGTEAFF. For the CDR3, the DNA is TGTGCCAGCAGGAGGGGGCCAGGGGGTCACCCTGGGACTGAAGCTTTCTTT.

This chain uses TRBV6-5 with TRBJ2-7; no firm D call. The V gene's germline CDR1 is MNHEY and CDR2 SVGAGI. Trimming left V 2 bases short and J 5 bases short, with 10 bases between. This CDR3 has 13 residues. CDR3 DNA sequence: TGTGCCAGCAGTTACCCGGGTTCCCACGAGCAGTACTTC. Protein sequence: CASSYPGSHEQYF.

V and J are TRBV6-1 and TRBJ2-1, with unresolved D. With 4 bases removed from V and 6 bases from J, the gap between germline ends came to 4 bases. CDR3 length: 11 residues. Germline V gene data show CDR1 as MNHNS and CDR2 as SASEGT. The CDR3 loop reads CASSAGNEQFF. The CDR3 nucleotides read TGTGCCAGCAGTGCAGGCAATGAGCAGTTCTTC.

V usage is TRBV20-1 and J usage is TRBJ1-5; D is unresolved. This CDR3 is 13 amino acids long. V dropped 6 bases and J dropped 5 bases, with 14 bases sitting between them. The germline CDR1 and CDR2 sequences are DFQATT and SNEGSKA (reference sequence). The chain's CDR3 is CSAGTRWDQPQHF. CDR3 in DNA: TGCAGTGCGGGAACCCGGTGGGATCAGCCCCAGCATTTT.

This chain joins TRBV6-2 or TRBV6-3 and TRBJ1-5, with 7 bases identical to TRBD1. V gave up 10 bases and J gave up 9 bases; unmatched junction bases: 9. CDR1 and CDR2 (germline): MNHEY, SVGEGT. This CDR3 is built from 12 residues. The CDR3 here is CATREGAPPQHF. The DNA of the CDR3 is TGTGCCACCAGGGAGGGGGCTCCGCCCCAGCATTTT.

The CDR3 DNA is TGTGCCAGCAGTTACCCAGGACGGGAAGAGACCCAGTACTTC. This encodes CASSYPGREETQYF. The J gene is TRBJ2-5, the V gene TRBV6-5; D unclear. Per germline, CDR1 MNHEY and CDR2 SVGAGI. Trimming shortened V by 2 bases and J by 3 bases, and 10 bases separated the two germline ends. The CDR3 is 14 residues long.

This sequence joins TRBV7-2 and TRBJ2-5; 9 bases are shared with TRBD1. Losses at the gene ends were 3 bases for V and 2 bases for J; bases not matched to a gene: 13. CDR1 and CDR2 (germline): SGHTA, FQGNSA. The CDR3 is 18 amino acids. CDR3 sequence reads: CASSLDLVGTGYQETQYF. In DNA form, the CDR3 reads TGTGCCAGCAGCTTGGATCTTGTCGGGACAGGGTATCAAGAGACCCAGTACTTC.

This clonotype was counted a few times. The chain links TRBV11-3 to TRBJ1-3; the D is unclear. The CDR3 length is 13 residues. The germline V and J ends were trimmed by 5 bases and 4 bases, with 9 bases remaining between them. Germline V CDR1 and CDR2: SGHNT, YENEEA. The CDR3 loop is CASSPNRGNTIYF. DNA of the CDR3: TGTGCCAGCAGCCCTAATAGGGGAAACACCATATATTTT.

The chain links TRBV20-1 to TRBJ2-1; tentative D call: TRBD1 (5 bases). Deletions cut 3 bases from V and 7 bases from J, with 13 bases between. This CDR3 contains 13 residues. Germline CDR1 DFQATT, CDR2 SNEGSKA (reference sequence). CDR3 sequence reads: CSARGLSLNEQFF. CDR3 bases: TGCAGTGCTAGGGGGCTTAGCTTAAATGAGCAGTTCTTC.

CDR3 sequence reads: CASNIAHGYTF. Written as DNA, the CDR3 is TGTGCCAGCAATATAGCCCATGGCTACACCTTC. The chain employs TRBV2 and TRBJ1-2, with D uncertain. V lost 7 bases to trimming and J lost 6 bases, with 9 bases between them. CDR1 and CDR2 (germline): SNHLY, FYNNEI. The CDR3 has 11 amino acids.

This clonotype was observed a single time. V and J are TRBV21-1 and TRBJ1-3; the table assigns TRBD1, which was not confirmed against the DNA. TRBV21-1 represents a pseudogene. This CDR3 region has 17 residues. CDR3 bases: TGTGCCAGCAGCAGCTCACCGGGACAGGGTATAGAAAACACCATATATTTT. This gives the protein CASSSSPGQGIENTIYF.

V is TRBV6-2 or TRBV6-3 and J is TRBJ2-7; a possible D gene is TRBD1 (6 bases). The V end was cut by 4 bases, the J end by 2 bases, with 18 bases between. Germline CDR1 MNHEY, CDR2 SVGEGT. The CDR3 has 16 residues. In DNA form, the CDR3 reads TGTGCCAGCAGTTGGTACTCCGGGACACTTCCCTACGAGCAGTACTTC. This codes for CASSWYSGTLPYEQYF.

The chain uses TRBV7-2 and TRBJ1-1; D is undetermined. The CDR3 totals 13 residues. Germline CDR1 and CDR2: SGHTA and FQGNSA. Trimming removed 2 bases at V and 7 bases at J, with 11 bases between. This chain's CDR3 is CASSLWSPREAFF. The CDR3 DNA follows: TGTGCCAGCAGCTTATGGTCCCCACGTGAAGCTTTCTTT.

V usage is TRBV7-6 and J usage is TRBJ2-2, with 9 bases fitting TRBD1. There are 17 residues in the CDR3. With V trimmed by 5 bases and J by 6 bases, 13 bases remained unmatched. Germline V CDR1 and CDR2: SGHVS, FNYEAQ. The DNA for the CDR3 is TGTGCCAGCAGCCCCCGAGGGGGACAGGGTGTGTCCGGGGAGCTGTTTTTT. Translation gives CASSPRGGQGVSGELFF.

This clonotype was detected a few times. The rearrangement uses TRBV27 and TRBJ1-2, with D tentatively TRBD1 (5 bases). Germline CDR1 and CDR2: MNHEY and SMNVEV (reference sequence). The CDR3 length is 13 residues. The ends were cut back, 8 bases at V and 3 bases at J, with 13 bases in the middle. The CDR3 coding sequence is TGTGCCAGCTCGCGCCAGGGACACTATGGCTACACCTTC. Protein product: CASSRQGHYGYTF.

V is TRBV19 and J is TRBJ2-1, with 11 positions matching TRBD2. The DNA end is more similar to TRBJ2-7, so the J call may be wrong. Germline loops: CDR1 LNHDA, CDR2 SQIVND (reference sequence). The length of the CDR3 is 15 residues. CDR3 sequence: CASSTGLAGGNEQYF. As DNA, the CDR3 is TGTGCCAGTAGTACTGGACTAGCGGGTGGTAACGAGCAGTACTTC.

CDR3 sequence (DNA): TGTGCCACCAGTGAGCCTGGGGCTCATGAGCAGTTCTTC. Residues: CATSEPGAHEQFF. V is TRBV24-1 and J is TRBJ2-1; the D gene is possibly TRBD1 (5 bases). The CDR3 is 13 amino acids. CDR1 and CDR2 from the germline V gene are KGHDR and SFDVKD. V lost 4 bases and J lost 8, with 11 bases in between.

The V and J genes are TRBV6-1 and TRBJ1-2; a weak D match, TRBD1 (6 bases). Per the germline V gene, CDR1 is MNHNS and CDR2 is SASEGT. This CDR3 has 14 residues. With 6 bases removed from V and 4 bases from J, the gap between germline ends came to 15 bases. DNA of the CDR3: TGTGCCAGCAGCCAACAGGGAGGAGGCTATGGCTACACCTTC. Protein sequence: CASSQQGGGYGYTF.

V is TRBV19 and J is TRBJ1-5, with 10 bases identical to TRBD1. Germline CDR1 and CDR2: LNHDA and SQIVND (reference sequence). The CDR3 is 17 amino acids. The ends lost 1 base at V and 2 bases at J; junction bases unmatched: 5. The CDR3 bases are TGTGCCAGTAGTATAGGGGACAGGGGAAGGGGCAATCAGCCCCAGCATTTT. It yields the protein CASSIGDRGRGNQPQHF.

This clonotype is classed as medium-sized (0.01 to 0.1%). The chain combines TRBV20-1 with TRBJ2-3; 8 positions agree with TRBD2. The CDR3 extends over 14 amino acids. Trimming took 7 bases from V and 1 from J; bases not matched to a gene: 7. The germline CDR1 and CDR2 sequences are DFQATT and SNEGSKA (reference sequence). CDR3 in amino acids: CSVPRAGGTDTQYF. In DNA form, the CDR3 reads TGCAGTGTTCCCCGAGCGGGGGGCACAGATACGCAGTATTTT.

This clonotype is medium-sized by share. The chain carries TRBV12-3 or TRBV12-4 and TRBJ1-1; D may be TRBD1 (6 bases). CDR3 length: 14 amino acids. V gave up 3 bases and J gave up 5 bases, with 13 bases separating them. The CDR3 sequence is CASSFSGGLTEAFF. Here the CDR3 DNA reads TGTGCCAGCAGTTTTTCGGGGGGCTTGACTGAAGCTTTCTTT.

The CDR3 DNA reads TGCGCCAGCAGCCAAGATCTGAACAGGGCCCAAGCTGAAGCTTTCTTT. This translates into CASSQDLNRAQAEAFF. The rearrangement joins TRBV4-3 to TRBJ1-1; maybe TRBD1 (6 bases). There are 16 residues in the CDR3. Looked up from germline, CDR1 is LGHNA and CDR2 is YSLEER. The V gene lost 0 bases and the J gene lost 6 bases, with 17 bases spanning the gap.

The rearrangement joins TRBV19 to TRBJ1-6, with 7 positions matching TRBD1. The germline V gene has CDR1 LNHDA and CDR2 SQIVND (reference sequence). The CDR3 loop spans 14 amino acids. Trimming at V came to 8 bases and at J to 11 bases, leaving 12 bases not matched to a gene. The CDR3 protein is CASAGGGSETPLHF. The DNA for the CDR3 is TGTGCCAGTGCAGGAGGGGGCAGTGAAACACCCCTCCACTTT.

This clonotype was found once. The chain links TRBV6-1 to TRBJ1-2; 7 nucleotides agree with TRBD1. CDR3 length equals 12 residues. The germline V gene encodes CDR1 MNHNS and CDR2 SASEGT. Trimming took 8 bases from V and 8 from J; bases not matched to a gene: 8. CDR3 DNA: TGTGCCAGCGGGAACAGGGGTTTCGGCTACACCTTC. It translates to CASGNRGFGYTF.

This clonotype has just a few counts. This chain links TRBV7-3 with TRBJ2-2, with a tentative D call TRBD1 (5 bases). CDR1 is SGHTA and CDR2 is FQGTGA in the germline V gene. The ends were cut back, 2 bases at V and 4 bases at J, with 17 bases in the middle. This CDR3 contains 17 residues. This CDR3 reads CASSLDPDSTLTGELFF. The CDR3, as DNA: TGTGCCAGCAGCTTAGACCCAGACAGTACTCTCACCGGGGAGCTGTTTTTT.

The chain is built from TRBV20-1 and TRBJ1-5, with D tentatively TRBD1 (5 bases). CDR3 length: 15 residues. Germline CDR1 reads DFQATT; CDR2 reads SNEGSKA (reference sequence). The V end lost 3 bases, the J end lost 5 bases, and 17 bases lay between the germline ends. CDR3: CSARSQGRWDQPQHF. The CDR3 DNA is TGCAGTGCTAGGAGTCAGGGTAGATGGGATCAGCCCCAGCATTTT.

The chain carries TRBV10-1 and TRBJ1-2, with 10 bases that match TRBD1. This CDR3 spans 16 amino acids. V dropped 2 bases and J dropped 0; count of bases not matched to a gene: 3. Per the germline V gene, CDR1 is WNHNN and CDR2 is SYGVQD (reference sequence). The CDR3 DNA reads TGCGCCAGCAGTGAGGGGGGGACAGGGGCTAACTATGGCTACACCTTC. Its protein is CASSEGGTGANYGYTF.

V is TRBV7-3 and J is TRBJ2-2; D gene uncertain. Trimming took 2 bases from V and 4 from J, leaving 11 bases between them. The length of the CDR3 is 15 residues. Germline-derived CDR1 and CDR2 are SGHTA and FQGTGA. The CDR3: CASSLSGPGTGELFF. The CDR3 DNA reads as TGTGCCAGCAGCTTATCCGGGCCGGGCACCGGGGAGCTGTTTTTT.

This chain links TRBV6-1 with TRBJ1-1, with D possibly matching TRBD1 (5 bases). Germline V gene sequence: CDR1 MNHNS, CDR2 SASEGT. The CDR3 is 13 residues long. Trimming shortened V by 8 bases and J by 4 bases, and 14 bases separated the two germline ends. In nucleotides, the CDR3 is TGTGCCAGCGGGACTCAGGGTGGCACTGAAGCTTTCTTT. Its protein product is CASGTQGGTEAFF.

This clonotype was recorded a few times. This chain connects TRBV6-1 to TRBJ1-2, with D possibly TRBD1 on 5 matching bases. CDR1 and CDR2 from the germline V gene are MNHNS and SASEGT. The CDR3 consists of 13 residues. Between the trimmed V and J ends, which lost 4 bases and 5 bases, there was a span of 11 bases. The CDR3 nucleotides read TGTGCCAGCAGTGGCCCGGACACGTATGGCTACACCTTC. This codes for CASSGPDTYGYTF.